This passage covers 25 T cell receptor beta chains from one sample sequenced in a study of T cells in Graves' hyperthyroidism and ophthalmopathy. Amplified TCR beta CDR3 regions derived from RNA transcripts. An initial round of RT-PCR targeting the TCR CDR3 relied on the HTBI primer set. TCRdb reprocessed the multiplex PCR reads with MiXCR, giving one entry per CDR3 protein. The table includes about 840,000 distinct CDR3 sequences, 38% detected once. Material: blood. The receptors come from a young man with Graves' hyperthyroidism.

V gene TRBV7-2 combines with J gene TRBJ2-6; 9 nucleotides line up with TRBD1. V was clipped by 4 bases and J by 3 bases; unmatched bases: 4. The CDR3 length is 16 residues. Germline V gene lookup returns CDR1 SGHTA and CDR2 FQGNSA. The CDR3 region has the DNA TGTGCCAGCAGCTCCTACAGGGGGCATGGGGCCAACGTCCTGACTTTC. Translation: CASSSYRGHGANVLTF.

The chain uses TRBV20-1 and TRBJ1-1; TRBD1 might be the D (5 bases). The CDR3 runs to 13 residues. The V end lost 0 bases, the J end lost 7 bases, and 12 bases lay between the germline ends. The germline V gene has CDR1 DFQATT and CDR2 SNEGSKA (reference sequence). The CDR3 loop is CSARDWDRDEAFF. The CDR3 DNA reads as TGCAGTGCTAGAGATTGGGACCGCGATGAAGCTTTCTTT.

This clonotype was found many times. The genes are TRBV29-1 and TRBJ2-7, with D possibly called TRBD1 or TRBD2 (7 bases each). Between the trimmed V and J ends, which lost 1 base and 1 base, there was a span of 11 bases. Germline CDR1 reads SQVTM; CDR2 reads ANQGSEA. This CDR3 has 14 amino acids. CDR3: CSVEGQGGSYEQYF. The CDR3 region has the DNA TGCAGCGTTGAAGGACAGGGAGGGTCCTACGAGCAGTACTTC.

This chain links TRBV20-1 with TRBJ1-2, with D maybe TRBD1 (5 bases). Germline V CDR1 and CDR2: DFQATT, SNEGSKA (reference sequence). CDR3 size: 14 residues. V shed 5 bases and J shed 8 bases, with 21 bases lying between them. CDR3 residues: CSAERDRGVGGYTF. The CDR3 DNA is TGCAGTGCTGAGAGGGACCGTGGGGTAGGAGGCTACACCTTC.

The chain recombines TRBV24-1 with TRBJ2-7; TRBD1 agrees at 10 bases. The J call is in doubt because the DNA end fits TRBJ2-1 better. CDR1 and CDR2 from the germline V gene are KGHDR and SFDVKD. The CDR3 is made up of 15 amino acids. The CDR3 loop reads CATSDPGTGVYEQFF. The CDR3 DNA sequence: TGTGCCACCAGTGATCCCGGGACAGGGGTGTATGAGCAGTTCTTC.

Note on this clonotype: One junction end disagrees with the germline gene, perhaps due to a read error. CDR3 DNA sequence: TGTGCCAGCAGTCCCCCGGGGCATCGGAATGACAAACTGTTTTTT. Translation: CASSPPGHRNDKLFF. V and J are TRBV25-1 and TRBJ1-4; a possible D gene is TRBD1 (5 bases). This CDR3 has 15 amino acids. CDR1 is MGHDK and CDR2 is SYGVNS in the germline V gene. The full variable domain, rest sourced from reference TRBV25-1 and TRBJ1-4, is EADIYQTPRYLVIGTGKKITLECSQTMGHDKMYWYQQDPGMELHLIHYSYGVNSTEKGDLSSESTVSRIRTEHFPLTLESARPSHTSQYLCASSPPGHRNDKLFFGSGTQLSVL.

The chain combines TRBV19 with TRBJ2-5, with D perhaps TRBD1 or TRBD2 (5 bases each). Trimming removed 5 bases from V and 6 bases from J, with 19 bases in between. CDR1 is LNHDA and CDR2 is SQIVND in the germline V gene (reference sequence). The length of the CDR3 is 15 residues. The CDR3 here is CASSGVWQGAQTQYF. CDR3 DNA: TGTGCCAGTAGTGGGGTTTGGCAGGGAGCGCAGACCCAGTACTTC.

This clonotype was counted at least ten times. This chain joins TRBV29-1 and TRBJ2-7; 11 nucleotides agree with TRBD1. The germline V gene encodes CDR1 SQVTM and CDR2 ANQGSEA. The CDR3 runs 15 residues. V dropped 1 base and J dropped 3; count of bases not matched to a gene: 5. The CDR3 sequence: CSVEVRDRGNYEQYF. DNA for the CDR3: TGCAGCGTTGAAGTCCGGGACAGGGGGAACTACGAGCAGTACTTC.

The chain joins TRBV20-1 to TRBJ2-7; a weak D match, TRBD1 (6 bases). The CDR3 is 15 residues long. CDR1 and CDR2 from the germline V gene are DFQATT and SNEGSKA (reference sequence). The ends were cut back, 6 bases at V and 6 bases at J, with 24 bases in the middle. The chain's CDR3 is CSAGPYTGSSAEQYF. The CDR3 bases are TGCAGTGCCGGTCCCTACACAGGGTCGTCGGCCGAGCAGTACTTC.

In its sample, this clonotype was seen many times. This sequence joins TRBV11-2 and TRBJ2-5; D ambiguous. Trimming shortened V by 7 bases and J by 5 bases, and 14 bases separated the two germline ends. The V gene's germline CDR1 is SGHAT and CDR2 FQNNGV. This CDR3 has 13 residues. CDR3 DNA sequence: TGTGCCAGCATCCCTCGGAATGGGGAGACCCAGTACTTC. Translated: CASIPRNGETQYF.

The chain carries TRBV4-2 and TRBJ1-1; D gene uncertain. V lost 1 base to trimming and J lost 1 base, with 7 bases between them. Germline CDR1 LGHNA, CDR2 YNFKEQ. CDR3 length: 14 amino acids. CDR3 protein: CASSQARQNTEAFF. Here the CDR3 DNA reads TGTGCCAGCAGCCAAGCACGACAGAACACTGAAGCTTTCTTT.

The chain carries TRBV12-3 or TRBV12-4 and TRBJ1-6; D call uncertain. V was shortened by 6 bases and J by 8 bases, with 17 bases between the two germline ends. This CDR3 has 15 amino acids. CDR3 DNA sequence: TGTGCCAGCAGCCAAACTCTCGGGGAGGATTCACCCCTCCACTTT. This translates into CASSQTLGEDSPLHF.

The rearrangement uses TRBV7-2 and TRBJ2-5; 10 bases line up with TRBD2. The V and J ends lost 3 bases and 2 bases, in that order; junction bases with no gene match: 3. The CDR3 has 15 residues. Germline CDR1 is SGHTA and CDR2 is FQGNSA. This CDR3 is CASSFASGGQETQYF. Written as DNA, the CDR3 is TGTGCCAGCAGCTTTGCTAGCGGGGGTCAAGAGACCCAGTACTTC.

The genes are TRBV29-1 and TRBJ2-7, with D perhaps given as TRBD1 or TRBD2 (6 bases each). V lost 2 bases, J lost 6 bases, and 20 bases lay in between. The germline CDR1 and CDR2 sequences are SQVTM and ANQGSEA. The CDR3 loop spans 15 amino acids. CDR3 bases: TGCAGCGTTGAACTACAGGGTAAGGGGACTCGCGAGCAGTACTTC. Protein sequence: CSVELQGKGTREQYF.

The rearrangement joins TRBV12-3 or TRBV12-4 to TRBJ2-2; TRBD2 matches at 9 bases. This CDR3 is 15 amino acids long. J was trimmed by 5 bases and V by 4 bases; bases with no gene match: 5. Here the CDR3 DNA reads TGTGCCAGCAGTTACGGCGGGGGGGCGACCGGGGAGCTGTTTTTT. Translation: CASSYGGGATGELFF.

For this clonotype: One end of the junction is discordant with germline, which a read error may explain. The genes are TRBV29-1 and TRBJ2-7; possibly TRBD2 for D (5 bases). The CDR3 is 9 amino acids. The germline CDR1 and CDR2 sequences are SQVTM and ANQGSEA. Here the CDR3 reads CSVGEAGGF. The CDR3 DNA follows: TGCAGCGTTGGAGAGGCAGGAGGCTTC.

For the CDR3, the DNA is TGTGCCAGCAGCTATCAGCGGGCAGCGGAAAAGACCCAGTACTTC. This translates into CASSYQRAAEKTQYF. This rearrangement joins TRBV7-9 to TRBJ2-5; D might be TRBD2 (6 bases). The V and J ends lost 4 bases and 6 bases respectively, with 18 bases between them. The germline V gene has CDR1 SEHNR and CDR2 FQNEAQ (reference sequence). This CDR3 region has 15 residues.

The rearrangement uses TRBV20-1 and TRBJ2-7, with TRBD2 matching over 10 bases. This CDR3 is 15 amino acids long. Per germline, CDR1 DFQATT and CDR2 SNEGSKA (reference sequence). V was clipped by 3 bases and J by 3 bases; unmatched bases: 8. The CDR3 reads CSASSASGRGYEQYF. CDR3 bases: TGCAGTGCTAGTTCGGCTAGCGGGAGAGGCTACGAGCAGTACTTC.

The chain carries TRBV19 and TRBJ2-6; 10 bases match TRBD1. Germline-derived CDR1 and CDR2 are LNHDA and SQIVND (reference sequence). The V segment lost 6 bases and the J segment 2 bases; nucleotides outside the gene matches: 13. The CDR3 totals 19 residues. The CDR3 nucleotides read TGTGCCAGTAGCCCTGCGCCGGGACAGGGGTCGGCTGGGGCCAACGTCCTGACTTTC. It translates to CASSPAPGQGSAGANVLTF.

This clonotype was counted a few times. The V gene is TRBV2, the J gene TRBJ2-7; D is ambiguous. The CDR3 runs to 14 residues. CDR1 is SNHLY and CDR2 is FYNNEI in the germline V gene. With 6 bases removed from V and 0 bases from J, the gap between germline ends came to 12 bases. The CDR3 DNA reads as TGTGCCAGCAGACGACTCCTTAGCTCCTACGAGCAGTACTTC. Its protein product is CASRRLLSSYEQYF.

This clonotype was observed a single time. The V call is TRBV5-1, the J call TRBJ1-5, with unresolved D. Germline V gene lookup returns CDR1 SGHRS and CDR2 YFSETQ. The CDR3 covers 13 residues. V lost 5 bases, J lost 6 bases, and 12 bases lay in between. The CDR3 loop reads CASRKEAGQPQHF. CDR3 nucleotide sequence: TGCGCCAGCAGAAAGGAAGCGGGTCAGCCCCAGCATTTT.

The V gene is TRBV25-1, the J gene TRBJ1-1; tentatively, D is TRBD1 (6 bases). The V end was cut by 6 bases, the J end by 0 bases, with 17 bases between. Germline V lookup: CDR1 MGHDK, CDR2 SYGVNS. There are 16 residues in the CDR3. CDR3 sequence reads: CASSLAGAVLNTEAFF. The CDR3 nucleotides read TGTGCCAGCAGCTTGGCGGGGGCGGTGTTGAACACTGAAGCTTTCTTT.

The rearrangement links TRBV15 to TRBJ2-7, with 8 nucleotides matching TRBD1. The germline V gene encodes CDR1 LNHNV and CDR2 YYDKDF (reference sequence). CDR3 length equals 15 residues. The V gene end was trimmed by 1 base and the J gene end by 3 bases; junction bases not matched to a gene: 5. CDR3 protein: CATSRAQGVFYEQYF. As DNA, the CDR3 is TGTGCCACCAGCAGAGCACAGGGGGTATTCTACGAGCAGTACTTC.

This chain joins TRBV10-3 and TRBJ1-2; no clear D. This CDR3 is 14 amino acids long. Trimming removed 4 bases from V and 10 bases from J, with 19 bases in between. The germline gives CDR1 ENHRY, CDR2 SYGVKD. The CDR3: CAISAGQLNHDYTF. CDR3 in DNA: TGTGCCATCAGTGCGGGTCAGCTTAACCATGACTACACCTTC.

The chain links TRBV20-1 to TRBJ2-2; D remains unclear. The V end lost 7 bases, the J end lost 6 bases, and 12 bases lay between the germline ends. The CDR3 totals 12 residues. Per germline, CDR1 DFQATT and CDR2 SNEGSKA (reference sequence). CDR3 DNA: TGCAGTGGCAGATCATGGGCCGGGGAGCTGTTTTTT. Translation: CSGRSWAGELFF.